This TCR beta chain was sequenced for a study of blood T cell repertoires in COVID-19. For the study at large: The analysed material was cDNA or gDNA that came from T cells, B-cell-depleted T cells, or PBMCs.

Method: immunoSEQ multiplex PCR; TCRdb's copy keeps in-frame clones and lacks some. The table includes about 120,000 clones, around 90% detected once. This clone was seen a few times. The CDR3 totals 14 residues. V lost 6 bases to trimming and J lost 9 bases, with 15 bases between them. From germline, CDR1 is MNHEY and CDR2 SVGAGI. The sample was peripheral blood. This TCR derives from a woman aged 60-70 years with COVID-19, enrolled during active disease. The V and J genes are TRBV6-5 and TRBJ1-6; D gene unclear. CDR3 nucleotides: TGTGCCAGCAGCGGATCAGGCGGGAGTTCACCCCTCCACTTT. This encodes CASSGSGGSSPLHF.